This passage covers 25 T cell receptor beta chains from one sample sequenced in a study of blood T cell repertoires in COVID-19. Only in-frame clones appear in the TCRdb table, and some are missing; sequencing was by immunoSEQ multiplex PCR. The table includes some 300,000 clones, about nine tenths detected once. The sequencing input was peripheral blood. The receptors stem from a woman in her forties or fifties with COVID-19, enrolled during active disease.

The chain recombines TRBV5-1 with TRBJ2-5; D perhaps matches TRBD2 (6 bases). This CDR3 is built from 13 residues. V gave up 4 bases and J gave up 0 bases, with 7 bases separating them. Germline values: CDR1 SGHRS, CDR2 YFSETQ. DNA for the CDR3: TGCGCCAGCAGCCGCGGGGACCAAGAGACCCAGTACTTC. It yields the protein CASSRGDQETQYF.

The CDR3 DNA follows: TGCAGTGCGAGTTCCGGGACAAAACAGCCCCAGCATTTT. It encodes CSASSGTKQPQHF. The V gene is TRBV20-1, the J gene TRBJ1-5, with a weak D call TRBD1 (6 bases). Trimming left V 6 bases short and J 7 bases short, with 16 bases between. Germline loops: CDR1 DFQATT, CDR2 SNEGSKA (reference sequence). The CDR3 loop spans 13 amino acids.

The chain recombines TRBV6-2 or TRBV6-3 with TRBJ1-2; D unclear. The CDR3 has 12 amino acids. The germline V and J ends were trimmed by 2 bases and 6 bases, with 7 bases remaining between them. Germline V gives CDR1 MNHEY, CDR2 SVGEGT. The CDR3 is CASSYAVNGYTF. CDR3 in DNA: TGTGCCAGCAGTTACGCAGTTAATGGCTACACCTTC.

The chain combines TRBV3-1 (or the pseudogene TRBV3-2) with TRBJ2-7; D gene unclear. The CDR3 is 13 residues long. Per germline, CDR1 LGHDT and CDR2 YNNKEL (reference sequence). V lost 4 bases and J lost 6, with 13 bases in between. The CDR3 DNA is TGTGCCAGCAGCCCGAGGCCCAGTAGCGAGCAGTACTTC. This encodes CASSPRPSSEQYF.

This chain uses TRBV2 with TRBJ2-5, with a tentative D call TRBD2 (5 bases). Germline V gene lookup returns CDR1 SNHLY and CDR2 FYNNEI. The germline V and J ends were trimmed by 8 bases and 1 base, with 14 bases remaining between them. The CDR3 length is 14 residues. The CDR3: CASEAKRTQETQYF. CDR3 bases: TGTGCCAGCGAAGCTAAGCGGACCCAAGAGACCCAGTACTTC.

The V call is TRBV5-1, the J call TRBJ2-2; 7 bases fit TRBD1. This CDR3 has 16 residues. The V and J ends lost 0 bases and 4 bases, in that order; junction bases with no gene match: 6. Looked up from germline, CDR1 is SGHRS and CDR2 is YFSETQ. The CDR3 is CASSLVGGVGTGELFF. DNA for the CDR3: TGCGCCAGCAGCTTGGTAGGGGGCGTCGGCACCGGGGAGCTGTTTTTT.

The chain has TRBV30 and TRBJ1-1; weak D call: TRBD1 (5 bases). The CDR3 sequence is 12 residues long. Trimming shortened V by 4 bases and J by 8 bases, and 14 bases separated the two germline ends. Germline CDR1 GTSNPN, CDR2 SVGIG (reference sequence). DNA for the CDR3: TGTGCCTGGACAAGACAGACCCCGGAAGCTTTCTTT. Translating it yields CAWTRQTPEAFF.

The CDR3 DNA follows: TGTGCCAGCTCACCAGAGTCTGAGATTTGGAGTAACTATGGCTACACCTTC. Its protein is CASSPESEIWSNYGYTF. The genes are TRBV18 and TRBJ1-2; D not resolved. In germline, CDR1 is KGHSH, CDR2 LQKENI. The CDR3 contains 17 residues. V was clipped by 2 bases and J by 1 base, with 17 bases between them.

V is TRBV18 and J is TRBJ2-2, with TRBD2 matching 9 bases. V shed 2 bases, J shed 2 bases, and the junction held 6 bases outside the gene matches. Looked up from germline, CDR1 is KGHSH and CDR2 is LQKENI. The CDR3 loop spans 17 amino acids. DNA for the CDR3: TGTGCCAGCTCACCATCTGCTAGCGGGGTTAACACCGGGGAGCTGTTTTTT. It translates to CASSPSASGVNTGELFF. Filled out from reference TRBV18 and TRBJ2-2, the complete variable domain reads NAGVMQNPRHLVRRRGQEARLRCSPMKGHSHVYWYRQLPEEGLKFMVYLQKENIIDESGMPKERFSAEFPKEGPSILRIQQVVRGDSAAYFCASSPSASGVNTGELFFGEGSRLTVL.

The chain employs TRBV5-1 and TRBJ1-6; 7 nucleotides match TRBD1. The germline CDR1 and CDR2 sequences are SGHRS and YFSETQ. J lost 7 bases, V lost 4 bases, and 11 bases had no gene match. This CDR3 contains 16 residues. The CDR3: CASSPQGFRPNSPLHF. Here the CDR3 DNA reads TGCGCCAGCAGCCCACAGGGGTTCCGCCCCAATTCACCCCTCCACTTT.

The rearrangement joins TRBV18 to TRBJ1-5, with TRBD1 matching 7 bases. Germline V gene lookup returns CDR1 KGHSH and CDR2 LQKENI. The CDR3 consists of 16 residues. Trimming cost V 3 bases and J 5 bases; bases outside gene matches: 10. CDR3 nucleotides: TGTGCCAGCTCACCGAACCCGGGGCAGGGGGATCAGCCCCAGCATTTT. This encodes CASSPNPGQGDQPQHF.

The chain recombines TRBV3-1 (or the pseudogene TRBV3-2) with TRBJ2-2, with 11 bases fitting TRBD2. CDR3 length: 17 amino acids. Germline loops: CDR1 LGHDT, CDR2 YNNKEL (reference sequence). V dropped 0 bases and J dropped 9; count of bases not matched to a gene: 9. The CDR3: CASSQEKGLAGRRELFF. The DNA for the CDR3 is TGTGCCAGCAGCCAAGAAAAAGGACTAGCGGGTCGTCGGGAGCTGTTTTTT.

The rearrangement links TRBV7-2 to TRBJ2-3, with TRBD1 matching over 8 bases. This CDR3 has 16 residues. Per the germline V gene, CDR1 is SGHTA and CDR2 is FQGNSA. Trimming at V came to 6 bases and at J to 2 bases, leaving 10 bases not matched to a gene. The CDR3 DNA is TGTGCCAGCAGTTCCGGGACAGGAATCTTCACAGATACGCAGTATTTT. Its translation: CASSSGTGIFTDTQYF.

The J gene is TRBJ2-7, the V gene TRBV27, with TRBD1 identical over 8 bases. In germline, CDR1 is MNHEY, CDR2 SMNVEV (reference sequence). With 7 bases clipped from V and 0 bases from J, the junction kept 8 bases outside the gene matches. This CDR3 contains 15 residues. CDR3 in amino acids: CASKRQGTISYEQYF. The CDR3 bases are TGTGCCAGCAAGAGACAGGGGACGATCTCCTACGAGCAGTACTTC.

V usage is TRBV3-1 (or the pseudogene TRBV3-2) and J usage is TRBJ1-5; no clear D gene. Germline V gene lookup returns CDR1 LGHDT and CDR2 YNNKEL (reference sequence). Trimming stripped 4 bases from V and 0 bases from J, with 7 bases between. The CDR3 has 14 amino acids. Here the CDR3 DNA reads TGTGCCAGCAGCCCTCAGTATAGCAATCAGCCCCAGCATTTT. This encodes CASSPQYSNQPQHF.

V usage is TRBV9 and J usage is TRBJ2-1, with 10 bases fitting TRBD2. The CDR3 is made up of 18 amino acids. Germline V gives CDR1 SGDLS, CDR2 YYNGEE. V was clipped by 0 bases and J by 2 bases; unmatched bases: 8. The CDR3 DNA follows: TGTGCCAGCAGCGTAGTCGCTAGCGGGAGCTCCACCTACAATGAGCAGTTCTTC. This gives the protein CASSVVASGSSTYNEQFF. Full variable domain (missing parts from reference TRBV9 and TRBJ2-1): DSGVTQTPKHLITATGQRVTLRCSPRSGDLSVYWYQQSLDQGLQFLIQYYNGEERAKGNILERFSAQQFPDLHSELNLSSLELGDSALYFCASSVVASGSSTYNEQFFGPGTRLTVL.

The DNA for the CDR3 is TGTGCCAGCAGTAAACCGGGACTCTTCTACAATGAGCAGTTCTTC. Translated: CASSKPGLFYNEQFF. The chain uses TRBV7-2 and TRBJ2-1; a possible D gene is TRBD2 (6 bases). Germline assignment: CDR1 SGHTA and CDR2 FQGNSA. The length of the CDR3 is 15 residues. V lost 6 bases and J lost 3, with 15 bases in between. Full variable domain (missing parts from reference TRBV7-2 and TRBJ2-1): GAGVSQSPSNKVTEKGKDVELRCDPISGHTALYWYRQSLGQGLEFLIYFQGNSAPDKSGLPSDRFSAERTGGSVSTLTIQRTQQEDSAVYLCASSKPGLFYNEQFFGPGTRLTVL.

The chain carries TRBV15 and TRBJ2-7, with 8 positions matching TRBD1. The CDR3 sequence is 14 residues long. Trimming removed 0 bases from V and 11 bases from J; junction bases left unmatched: 9. Germline-derived CDR1 and CDR2 are LNHNV and YYDKDF (reference sequence). Written as DNA, the CDR3 is TGTGCCACCAGCAGAGACCATGGACAGGGTACGGAGTACTTC. Amino acids: CATSRDHGQGTEYF.

The sample holds many counts of this clone. In DNA, the CDR3 is TGTGCCAGCAGCCTCTTGGGACTTGACACAGATACGCAGTATTTT. Translating it yields CASSLLGLDTDTQYF. The rearrangement links TRBV7-6 to TRBJ2-3, with D perhaps TRBD2 (6 bases). The germline V gene has CDR1 SGHVS and CDR2 FNYEAQ. This CDR3 has 15 amino acids. Deletions cut 5 bases from V and 2 bases from J, with 14 bases between.

This clone has just one count. Additional DNA sequences in this sample encode the identical CDR3. The chain recombines TRBV19 with TRBJ2-3; 9 bases line up with TRBD1. Germline loops: CDR1 LNHDA, CDR2 SQIVND (reference sequence). Unmatched junction bases numbered 3, after V lost 5 bases and J lost 3 bases. The CDR3 is made up of 14 amino acids. The CDR3 coding sequence is TGTGCCAGTAGTTCAGGACAGGGGACAGATACGCAGTATTTT. This codes for CASSSGQGTDTQYF.

The chain combines TRBV9 with TRBJ1-2; D is uncertain. This CDR3 is 17 amino acids long. Germline CDR1 and CDR2: SGDLS and YYNGEE. V lost 2 bases and J 4 bases, leaving 21 bases between the germline ends. This CDR3 reads CASSVGQADLYIYGYTF. The DNA for the CDR3 is TGTGCCAGCAGCGTTGGGCAGGCCGACCTCTATATCTATGGCTACACCTTC.

The chain joins TRBV4-1 to TRBJ1-1, with D perhaps TRBD1 (5 bases). V lost 1 base and J lost 9, with 9 bases in between. CDR3 length: 12 residues. From germline, CDR1 is MGHRA and CDR2 YSYEKL. CDR3 residues: CASSQVRGKAFF. DNA for the CDR3: TGCGCCAGCAGCCAAGTCCGGGGGAAAGCTTTCTTT.

CDR3 residues: CASSFSRGTVSYEQYF. CDR3 DNA: TGTGCCAGCAGTTTTTCCCGCGGGACAGTCTCCTACGAGCAGTACTTC. The chain is built from TRBV6-5 and TRBJ2-7; weak D call: TRBD1 (7 bases). There are 16 residues in the CDR3. Per the germline V gene, CDR1 is MNHEY and CDR2 is SVGAGI. The V end was cut by 4 bases, the J end by 0 bases, with 16 bases between.

The chain has TRBV27 and TRBJ2-7, with D possibly matching TRBD2 (5 bases). The CDR3 length is 16 residues. V was shortened by 3 bases and J by 7 bases, with 22 bases between the two germline ends. CDR1 and CDR2 (germline): MNHEY, SMNVEV (reference sequence). The CDR3 nucleotides are TGTGCCAGCAGTTTGGCGGGTCACGAGAGTTGGGAGGAGCAGTACTTC. Translation: CASSLAGHESWEEQYF.

V is TRBV9 and J is TRBJ2-7, with TRBD1 matching 7 bases. The V gene end was trimmed by 3 bases and the J gene end by 1 base; junction bases not matched to a gene: 4. The germline V gene has CDR1 SGDLS and CDR2 YYNGEE. This CDR3 region has 14 residues. CDR3: CASSERQGSYEQYF. CDR3 sequence (DNA): TGTGCCAGCAGCGAACGACAGGGTTCCTACGAGCAGTACTTC. Supplemented by reference TRBV9 and TRBJ2-7, the full variable domain reads DSGVTQTPKHLITATGQRVTLRCSPRSGDLSVYWYQQSLDQGLQFLIQYYNGEERAKGNILERFSAQQFPDLHSELNLSSLELGDSALYFCASSERQGSYEQYFGPGTRLTVT.